These 22 T cell receptor beta chains share one sample of origin, sequenced in a study of graft-versus-host responses after intestinal transplantation. Sequencing was performed with immunoSEQ multiplex PCR; in TCRdb, only in-frame clones are kept and a portion is missing. The sample includes around 69,000 clones, almost 90% of them seen just once. These receptors lack a known antigen. This specimen was unstimulated CD8+ T cells sorted from spleen or lymph node cells, taken before transplant. The receptors were gathered from a human donor who was the organ donor for an intestinal transplant.

The chain carries TRBV2 and TRBJ1-5; no clear D gene. The germline V gene has CDR1 SNHLY and CDR2 FYNNEI. V was clipped by 3 bases and J by 0 bases, with 6 bases between them. This CDR3 is built from 14 residues. The CDR3 here is CASSDAYSNQPQHF. The CDR3 DNA reads as TGTGCCAGCAGTGACGCCTATAGCAATCAGCCCCAGCATTTT.

This chain connects TRBV7-6 to TRBJ2-7; 9 nucleotides align to TRBD2. V shed 5 bases, J shed 7 bases, and the junction held 9 bases outside the gene matches. Germline V CDR1 and CDR2: SGHVS, FNYEAQ. The CDR3 loop spans 14 amino acids. In nucleotides, the CDR3 is TGTGCCAGCAGCCAGATGACTAGCGGAGGTGAGCAGTACGTC. Encoded protein: CASSQMTSGGEQYV.

The chain joins TRBV28 to TRBJ1-4, with D possibly TRBD1 on 6 matching bases. Germline V gene data show CDR1 as MDHEN and CDR2 as SYDVKM. The CDR3 totals 16 residues. The germline V and J ends were trimmed by 3 bases and 2 bases, with 13 bases remaining between them. Written as DNA, the CDR3 is TGTGCCAGCAGTTTCCCCACGAGGGGGACTAATGAAAAACTGTTTTTT. Amino acids: CASSFPTRGTNEKLFF. Based on the CDR3 plus reference TRBV28 and TRBJ1-4, the full variable domain is DVKVTQSSRYLVKRTGEKVFLECVQDMDHENMFWYRQDPGLGLRLIYFSYDVKMKEKGDIPEGYSVSREKKERFSLILESASTNQTSMYLCASSFPTRGTNEKLFFGSGTQLSVL.

The genes are TRBV9 and TRBJ2-5; the D gene is possibly TRBD1 (7 bases). Germline V gene data show CDR1 as SGDLS and CDR2 as YYNGEE. Between the trimmed V and J ends, which lost 3 bases and 5 bases, there was a span of 17 bases. This CDR3 spans 15 amino acids. The chain's CDR3 is CASSAHGQEGETQYF. DNA of the CDR3: TGTGCCAGCAGCGCGCACGGACAGGAGGGGGAGACCCAGTACTTC.

The V gene is TRBV5-1, the J gene TRBJ2-5; D may be TRBD1 (6 bases). CDR1 and CDR2 from the germline V gene are SGHRS and YFSETQ. Trimming took 0 bases from V and 1 from J, leaving 10 bases between them. The CDR3 runs to 15 residues. For the CDR3, the DNA is TGCGCCAGCAGCTTGGGACAGGACTCCCAAGAGACCCAGTACTTC. This gives the protein CASSLGQDSQETQYF.

This chain connects TRBV5-6 to TRBJ1-1, with TRBD1 as a possible D gene (5 bases). The V gene's germline CDR1 is SGHDT and CDR2 YYEEEE. V was pared by 1 base and J by 0 bases, with 19 bases between. The CDR3 loop spans 18 amino acids. CDR3: CASSLWGRAGSLNTEAFF. For the CDR3, the DNA is TGTGCCAGCAGCTTGTGGGGTCGGGCAGGGTCCCTGAACACTGAAGCTTTCTTT.

This clone was recorded only once. CDR3 sequence: CASSLPGTGGTDTQYF. The CDR3 bases are TGCGCCAGCAGCCTCCCGGGGACAGGGGGCACAGATACGCAGTATTTT. The V call is TRBV4-1, the J call TRBJ2-3; 10 bases are shared with TRBD1. The germline V gene encodes CDR1 MGHRA and CDR2 YSYEKL. This CDR3 region has 16 residues. The trim removed 4 bases at V and 1 base at J, leaving 5 bases unmatched.

V and J are TRBV28 and TRBJ2-7; possible D gene TRBD1, 6 bases. CDR1 is MDHEN, CDR2 SYDVKM, per germline. V lost 5 bases and J 5 bases, leaving 16 bases between the germline ends. This CDR3 region has 14 residues. CDR3: CASSPRDKENEQYV. CDR3 nucleotide sequence: TGTGCCAGCAGTCCCCGGGACAAGGAAAACGAGCAGTACGTC.

The genes are TRBV11-2 and TRBJ1-1, with D maybe TRBD1 (5 bases). V lost 5 bases, J lost 7 bases, and 14 bases lay in between. Germline-derived CDR1 and CDR2 are SGHAT and FQNNGV. The CDR3 runs 13 residues. The CDR3 sequence is CASSVQGHVEAFF. Here the CDR3 DNA reads TGTGCCAGCAGCGTACAAGGACACGTTGAAGCTTTCTTT.

The chain recombines TRBV11-3 with TRBJ1-5; 10 bases are a match to TRBD1. The CDR3 runs to 15 residues. CDR1 is SGHNT, CDR2 YENEEA, per germline. V dropped 4 bases and J dropped 5; count of bases not matched to a gene: 5. CDR3: CASSYTGTGDQPQHF. The CDR3 bases are TGTGCCAGCAGCTACACCGGGACAGGGGATCAGCCCCAGCATTTT.

The chain couples TRBV29-1 to TRBJ1-5, with D perhaps matching TRBD1 (6 bases). This CDR3 comprises 15 residues. V was cut by 0 bases and J by 7 bases, with 16 bases left in between. CDR1 is SQVTM and CDR2 is ANQGSEA in the germline V gene. The CDR3: CSVEDPGRGTQPQHF. CDR3 sequence (DNA): TGCAGCGTTGAAGATCCCGGCAGGGGTACCCAGCCCCAGCATTTT.

The gene calls are TRBV5-5 and TRBJ1-2; tentative D call: TRBD1 (5 bases). The CDR3 contains 14 residues. Germline V CDR1 and CDR2: SGHKS, YYEKEE (reference sequence). The V gene lost 2 bases and the J gene lost 4 bases, with 12 bases spanning the gap. The CDR3 here is CASSFQGIGYGYTF. The CDR3 DNA reads as TGTGCCAGCAGCTTTCAGGGTATAGGCTATGGCTACACCTTC.

V gene TRBV14 combines with J gene TRBJ1-3; D may be TRBD1 (6 bases). This CDR3 spans 17 amino acids. CDR1 and CDR2 (germline): SGHDN, FVKESK. With 1 base removed from V and 4 bases from J, the gap between germline ends came to 17 bases. The CDR3 protein is CASSQGALQGPGNTIYF. The CDR3 DNA reads TGTGCCAGCAGCCAAGGCGCTCTACAGGGTCCCGGAAACACCATATATTTT.

The V and J genes are TRBV27 and TRBJ1-6; D is undetermined. This CDR3 contains 12 residues. V dropped 5 bases and J dropped 9 bases, with 8 bases sitting between them. CDR1 and CDR2 from the germline V gene are MNHEY and SMNVEV (reference sequence). The DNA for the CDR3 is TGTGCCAGCAGTATCGGGATTTCACCCCTCCACTTT. As protein: CASSIGISPLHF.

This sequence joins TRBV27 and TRBJ1-5; 8 nucleotides line up with TRBD1. Germline CDR1 reads MNHEY; CDR2 reads SMNVEV (reference sequence). The ends lost 5 bases at V and 1 base at J; junction bases unmatched: 7. CDR3 length equals 16 residues. The CDR3 bases are TGTGCCAGCAGTCCCCGGACAGGGCAAAGCAATCAGCCCCAGCATTTT. It specifies CASSPRTGQSNQPQHF.

The chain links TRBV9 to TRBJ2-1; D is unresolved. This CDR3 region has 15 residues. CDR1 is SGDLS and CDR2 is YYNGEE in the germline V gene. The germline V and J ends were trimmed by 0 bases and 0 bases, with 7 bases remaining between them. CDR3 DNA: TGTGCCAGCAGCGTAGTGGCAGGCTCCTACAATGAGCAGTTCTTC. Its translation is CASSVVAGSYNEQFF.

J is TRBJ2-2 and V is TRBV15; TRBD2 is a possible D gene (6 bases). The germline V gene has CDR1 LNHNV and CDR2 YYDKDF (reference sequence). CDR3 length: 18 residues. Trimming took off 5 bases at V and 5 bases at J, with 24 bases between the two ends. CDR3 sequence reads: CATSPRCCRAGLTGELFF. In DNA, the CDR3 is TGTGCCACCAGCCCCCGGTGTTGTAGGGCGGGGTTAACCGGGGAGCTGTTTTTT.

This clone showed up just once. CDR3 sequence (DNA): TGTGCCAGCAGTCCGGGACTGGAACTTTCCGCCTACGAGCAGTACGTC. This translates into CASSPGLELSAYEQYV. The V and J genes are TRBV27 and TRBJ2-7; a possible D gene is TRBD2 (6 bases). The CDR3 contains 16 residues. V was shortened by 5 bases and J by 2 bases, with 19 bases between the two germline ends. CDR1 and CDR2 (germline): MNHEY, SMNVEV (reference sequence).

This chain connects TRBV4-1 to TRBJ1-1; 7 bases match TRBD1. V gave up 3 bases and J gave up 7 bases; unmatched junction bases: 5. Germline V gene lookup returns CDR1 MGHRA and CDR2 YSYEKL. This CDR3 contains 13 residues. The CDR3 DNA is TGCGCCAGCAGCCACGGAGGGGGCGGTGAAGCTTTCTTT. Translated: CASSHGGGGEAFF.

The V and J genes are TRBV29-1 and TRBJ2-1, with 13 positions matching TRBD2. V lost 7 bases, J lost 4 bases, and 10 bases stayed unmatched. The CDR3 contains 16 residues. Germline CDR1 and CDR2: SQVTM and ANQGSEA. The CDR3 spells CSALGLAGASYNEQFF. Here the CDR3 DNA reads TGCAGCGCCCTTGGACTAGCGGGGGCTTCGTACAATGAGCAGTTCTTC.

This chain joins TRBV13 and TRBJ2-1, with a weak D call TRBD2 (6 bases). Germline V gene lookup returns CDR1 PRHDT and CDR2 FYEKMQ (reference sequence). This CDR3 is 15 amino acids long. Trimming removed 5 bases from V and 5 bases from J, with 16 bases in between. The CDR3 sequence is CASSNPRGGDNEQFF. Here the CDR3 DNA reads TGTGCCAGCAGCAACCCCCGGGGAGGCGACAATGAGCAGTTCTTC. Drawing the rest from reference TRBV13 and TRBJ2-1, the complete variable domain is AAGVIQSPRHLIKEKRETATLKCYPIPRHDTVYWYQQGPGQDPQFLISFYEKMQSDKGSIPDRFSAQQFSDYHSELNMSSLELGDSALYFCASSNPRGGDNEQFFGPGTRLTVL.

The chain recombines TRBV7-2 with TRBJ1-2; tentative D call: TRBD1 (6 bases). Trimming removed 4 bases from V and 4 bases from J, with 16 bases in between. This CDR3 spans 15 amino acids. The germline V gene has CDR1 SGHTA and CDR2 FQGNSA. The CDR3 DNA sequence: TGTGCCAGCAGCTGGCCGATCGGGACACGCTATGGCTACACCTTC. Translated, it gives CASSWPIGTRYGYTF. The full variable domain, rest sourced from reference TRBV7-2 and TRBJ1-2, is GAGVSQSPSNKVTEKGKDVELRCDPISGHTALYWYRQSLGQGLEFLIYFQGNSAPDKSGLPSDRFSAERTGGSVSTLTIQRTQQEDSAVYLCASSWPIGTRYGYTFGSGTRLTVV.